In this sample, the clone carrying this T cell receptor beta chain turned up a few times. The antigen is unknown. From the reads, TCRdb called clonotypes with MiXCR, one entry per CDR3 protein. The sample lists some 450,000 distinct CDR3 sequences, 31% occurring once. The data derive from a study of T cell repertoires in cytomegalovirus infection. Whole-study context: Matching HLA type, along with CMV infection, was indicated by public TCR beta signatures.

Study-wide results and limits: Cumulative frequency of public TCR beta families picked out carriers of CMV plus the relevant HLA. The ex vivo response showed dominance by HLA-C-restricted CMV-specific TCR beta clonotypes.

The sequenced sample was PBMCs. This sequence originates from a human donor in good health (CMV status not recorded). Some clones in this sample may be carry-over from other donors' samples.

The DNA for the CDR3 is TGTGCCACCAGCAGGTCCAGGGACCTTTCCTACGAGCAGTACTTC. As protein: CATSRSRDLSYEQYF. The chain employs TRBV15 and TRBJ2-7, with D perhaps matching TRBD1 or TRBD2 (5 bases each). The CDR3 covers 15 residues. V was pared by 3 bases and J by 1 base, with 13 bases between. Per the germline V gene, CDR1 is LNHNV and CDR2 is YYDKDF (reference sequence). Complete variable domain (other parts from reference TRBV15 and TRBJ2-7): DAMVIQNPRYQVTQFGKPVTLSCSQTLNHNVMYWYQQKSSQAPKLLFHYYDKDFNNEADTPDNFQSRRPNTSFCFLDIRSPGLGDTAMYLCATSRSRDLSYEQYFGPGTRLTVT.